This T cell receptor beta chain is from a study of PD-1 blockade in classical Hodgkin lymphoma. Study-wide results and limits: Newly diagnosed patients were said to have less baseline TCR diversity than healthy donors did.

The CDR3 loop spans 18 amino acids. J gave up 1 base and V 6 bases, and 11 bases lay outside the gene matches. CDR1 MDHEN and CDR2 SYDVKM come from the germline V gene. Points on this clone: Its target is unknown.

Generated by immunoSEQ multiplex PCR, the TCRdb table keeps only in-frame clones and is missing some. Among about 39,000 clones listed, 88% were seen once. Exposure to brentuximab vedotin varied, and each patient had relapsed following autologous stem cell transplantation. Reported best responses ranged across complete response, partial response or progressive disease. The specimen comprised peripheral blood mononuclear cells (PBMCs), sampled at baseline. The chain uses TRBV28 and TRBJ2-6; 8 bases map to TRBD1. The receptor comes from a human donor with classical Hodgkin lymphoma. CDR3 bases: TGTGCCAGCAGGGCGAAGCCCGGGACAGGTTCTGGGGCCAACGTCCTGACTTTC. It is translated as CASRAKPGTGSGANVLTF. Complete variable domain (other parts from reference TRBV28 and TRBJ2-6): DVKVTQSSRYLVKRTGEKVFLECVQDMDHENMFWYRQDPGLGLRLIYFSYDVKMKEKGDIPEGYSVSREKKERFSLILESASTNQTSMYLCASRAKPGTGSGANVLTFGAGSRLTVL.